This T cell receptor beta chain was identified during a study of CD8 T cells in Susac syndrome. Overall study context: When blood was collected, patients with Susac syndrome were therapy-naive, were taking corticosteroids, or were receiving intravenous immunoglobulin alone.

High-throughput TCR beta sequencing covered peripheral CD8+ and CD4+ T cells. Germline values: CDR1 SGHRS, CDR2 YFSETQ. The trim removed 5 bases at V and 5 bases at J, leaving 5 bases unmatched. The length of the CDR3 is 14 residues. A quantity of roughly 0.5 to 1 ug RNA underwent reverse transcription using random hexamers. immunoSEQ multiplex PCR amplified TCR beta CDR3 across 54 Vbeta, 13 Jbeta. Each CDR3 protein gets one entry after TCRdb re-called the immunoSEQ multiplex PCR reads with MiXCR. The sample includes tens of thousands of distinct CDR3 sequences, 85% to 95% of them seen just once. Study-wide points: Susac syndrome CD4+ T cell repertoires showed no clonal expansion.

Turning to this clonotype: Its target is unknown.

This TCR came from a human donor with Susac syndrome. This chain connects TRBV5-1 to TRBJ2-1; TRBD2 matches 9 bases. The sample was CD4+ T cells from PBMCs. The CDR3 nucleotides are TGCGCCAGCAGTTTAGCGGGGGAAAACAATGAGCAGTTCTTC. This gives the protein CASSLAGENNEQFF. Based on the CDR3 plus reference TRBV5-1 and TRBJ2-1, the full variable domain is KAGVTQTPRYLIKTRGQQVTLSCSPISGHRSVSWYQQTPGQGLQFLFEYFSETQRNKGNFPGRFSGRQFSNSRSEMNVSTLELGDSALYLCASSLAGENNEQFFGPGTRLTVL.